Listed below are T cell receptor beta chains from one sample, sequenced in a study of blood T cell repertoires in COVID-19. The data were produced by immunoSEQ multiplex PCR, yet TCRdb's version contains in-frame clones alone and is incomplete. This sample has 250,000 to 350,000 clones; 80% to 90% occur once, and the top ten carry roughly 6%. The sequencing input was peripheral blood. The receptors shown here come from a woman between 45 and 60 years old with COVID-19, enrolled during active disease. Both conserved end residues are part of each CDR3. Each record gives: D gene, J gene, V gene, clone size, CDR3 protein, CDR3 DNA. A D gene is named only where the DNA matches it firmly. Clone size, where shown, is once, few, many, or a class for clones that have expanded.

d_gene: TRBD2
j_gene: TRBJ2-7
v_gene: TRBV10-2
abundance: .
CDR3aa: CASSALAGGSYEQYF
CDR3nt: TGCGCCAGCAGTGCTCTCGCGGGAGGTAGCTACGAGCAGTACTTC

d_gene: .
j_gene: TRBJ1-6
v_gene: TRBV6-5
abundance: .
CDR3aa: CASSYQFSSYNSPLHF
CDR3nt: TGTGCCAGCAGTTATCAGTTCAGCTCCTATAATTCACCCCTCCACTTT

d_gene: TRBD2
j_gene: TRBJ2-7
v_gene: TRBV5-4
abundance: .
CDR3aa: CASSPGGGGPYEQYF
CDR3nt: TGTGCCAGCAGCCCGGGGGGGGGCGGACCCTACGAGCAGTACTTC

d_gene: TRBD2
j_gene: TRBJ2-1
v_gene: TRBV29-1
abundance: .
CDR3aa: CSGLPSGRADEQFF
CDR3nt: TGCAGCGGCCTGCCTAGCGGGAGGGCGGATGAGCAGTTCTTC

d_gene: .
j_gene: TRBJ2-5
v_gene: TRBV19
abundance: .
CDR3aa: CASSIPGGPKTQYF
CDR3nt: TGTGCCAGTAGTATTCCCGGCGGTCCTAAGACCCAGTACTTC

d_gene: TRBD2
j_gene: TRBJ2-7
v_gene: TRBV7-8
abundance: .
CDR3aa: CASSLGLAGFYEQYF
CDR3nt: TGTGCCAGCAGCTTAGGCCTAGCGGGATTCTACGAGCAGTACTTC

d_gene: .
j_gene: TRBJ1-2
v_gene: TRBV6-6
abundance: .
CDR3aa: CASVRHDYGYTF
CDR3nt: TGTGCCAGCGTTAGACACGACTATGGCTACACCTTC

d_gene: .
j_gene: TRBJ2-5
v_gene: TRBV14
abundance: .
CDR3aa: CASSPGLFQETQYF
CDR3nt: TGTGCCAGCAGCCCGGGACTTTTCCAAGAGACCCAGTACTTC

d_gene: .
j_gene: TRBJ1-2
v_gene: TRBV6-5
abundance: .
CDR3aa: CASSYGFSGSYGYTF
CDR3nt: TGTGCCAGCAGTTACGGCTTTTCGGGTAGCTATGGCTACACCTTC

d_gene: .
j_gene: TRBJ1-2
v_gene: TRBV11-2
abundance: .
CDR3aa: CASSFFGELPYGYTF
CDR3nt: TGTGCCAGCAGCTTTTTTGGGGAGCTACCCTATGGCTACACCTTC

d_gene: .
j_gene: TRBJ1-4
v_gene: TRBV5-1
abundance: .
CDR3aa: CASSQGPTNEKLFF
CDR3nt: TGCGCCAGCAGCCAGGGGCCAACTAATGAAAAACTGTTTTTT

d_gene: .
j_gene: TRBJ1-4
v_gene: TRBV6-6
abundance: .
CDR3aa: CASRSGGMAEKLFF
CDR3nt: TGTGCCAGCCGAAGTGGAGGGATGGCTGAAAAACTGTTTTTT

d_gene: .
j_gene: TRBJ2-5
v_gene: TRBV18
abundance: .
CDR3aa: CASSLRLQETQYF
CDR3nt: TGTGCCAGCTCACTGAGACTCCAAGAGACCCAGTACTTC

d_gene: .
j_gene: TRBJ1-1
v_gene: TRBV11-2
abundance: .
CDR3aa: CASSPRFVGRNTEAFF
CDR3nt: TGTGCCAGCAGCCCTAGGTTTGTGGGTAGGAACACTGAAGCTTTCTTT

d_gene: TRBD1
j_gene: TRBJ1-5
v_gene: TRBV27
abundance: .
CDR3aa: CASSSTGGYSNQPQHF
CDR3nt: TGTGCCAGCAGTTCAACAGGGGGCTATAGCAATCAGCCCCAGCATTTT

d_gene: TRBD2
j_gene: TRBJ2-1
v_gene: TRBV5-5
abundance: .
CDR3aa: CASSSGAGGAYNEQFF
CDR3nt: TGTGCCAGCAGCTCCGGGGCGGGGGGAGCCTACAATGAGCAGTTCTTC

d_gene: TRBD1
j_gene: TRBJ1-6
v_gene: TRBV18
abundance: .
CDR3aa: CASSPGTGYSPLHF
CDR3nt: TGTGCCAGCTCACCTGGGACAGGATATTCACCCCTCCACTTT

d_gene: TRBD1
j_gene: TRBJ1-4
v_gene: TRBV7-2
abundance: .
CDR3aa: CASSLFGGQGTGELFF
CDR3nt: TGTGCCAGCAGCTTATTTGGTGGACAGGGTACGGGAGAACTGTTTTTT

d_gene: .
j_gene: TRBJ2-7
v_gene: TRBV13
abundance: .
CDR3aa: CASSILGRLYEQYF
CDR3nt: TGTGCCAGCAGCATTCTGGGCAGGCTCTACGAGCAGTACTTC

d_gene: .
j_gene: TRBJ1-2
v_gene: TRBV6-6
abundance: .
CDR3aa: CASSYSRAVYGDGYTF
CDR3nt: TGTGCCAGCAGTTACTCGAGGGCGGTTTACGGTGATGGCTACACCTTC

d_gene: TRBD2
j_gene: TRBJ2-1
v_gene: TRBV24-1
abundance: .
CDR3aa: CATSDLAGGALHEQFF
CDR3nt: TGTGCCACCAGTGATTTGGCGGGAGGTGCGCTCCATGAGCAGTTCTTC

d_gene: .
j_gene: TRBJ2-1
v_gene: TRBV18
abundance: once
CDR3aa: CASSPPWGDNEQFF
CDR3nt: TGTGCCAGCTCACCTCCCTGGGGGGACAATGAGCAGTTCTTC

d_gene: .
j_gene: TRBJ1-4
v_gene: TRBV18
abundance: .
CDR3aa: CASSPQGVNEKLFF
CDR3nt: TGTGCCAGCTCACCCCAAGGAGTTAATGAAAAACTGTTTTTT

d_gene: .
j_gene: TRBJ1-2
v_gene: TRBV6-6
abundance: .
CDR3aa: CASSWDLYGYTF
CDR3nt: TGTGCCAGCAGTTGGGACTTATATGGCTACACCTTC

d_gene: .
j_gene: TRBJ1-1
v_gene: TRBV5-5
abundance: once
CDR3aa: CASSRITVGMNTEAFF
CDR3nt: TGTGCCAGCAGCCGAATTACAGTAGGCATGAACACTGAAGCTTTCTTT

d_gene: TRBD2
j_gene: TRBJ2-1
v_gene: TRBV19
abundance: .
CDR3aa: CASSMGGLAGNNEQFF
CDR3nt: TGTGCCAGTAGTATGGGGGGACTAGCGGGAAACAATGAGCAGTTCTTC

d_gene: TRBD2
j_gene: TRBJ2-3
v_gene: TRBV5-1
abundance: .
CDR3aa: CASSYSGGVTDTQYF
CDR3nt: TGCGCCAGCAGCTACTCGGGGGGAGTCACAGATACGCAGTATTTT

d_gene: TRBD1
j_gene: TRBJ1-2
v_gene: TRBV19
abundance: .
CDR3aa: CASSPGTAYGYTF
CDR3nt: TGTGCCAGTAGTCCCGGGACAGCATATGGCTACACCTTC

d_gene: TRBD1
j_gene: TRBJ1-1
v_gene: TRBV5-1
abundance: few
CDR3aa: CASSLGQGTTEAFF
CDR3nt: TGCGCCAGCAGCTTGGGACAGGGCACCACTGAAGCTTTCTTT

d_gene: TRBD1
j_gene: TRBJ1-1
v_gene: TRBV28
abundance: .
CDR3aa: CASSLAGGETEAFF
CDR3nt: TGTGCCAGCAGTTTAGCAGGGGGCGAGACTGAAGCTTTCTTT

d_gene: TRBD1
j_gene: TRBJ1-1
v_gene: TRBV20-1
abundance: .
CDR3aa: CSATGDTEAFF
CDR3nt: TGCAGTGCCACAGGGGATACTGAAGCTTTCTTT

d_gene: .
j_gene: TRBJ2-5
v_gene: TRBV24-1
abundance: .
CDR3aa: CATSDGHQETQYF
CDR3nt: TGTGCCACCAGTGATGGCCACCAAGAGACCCAGTACTTC

d_gene: .
j_gene: TRBJ2-5
v_gene: TRBV5-1
abundance: .
CDR3aa: CASSAVGAGVKETQYF
CDR3nt: TGCGCCAGCAGCGCGGTTGGGGCAGGGGTCAAAGAGACCCAGTACTTC

d_gene: .
j_gene: TRBJ2-1
v_gene: TRBV18
abundance: .
CDR3aa: CASSRRTKGRERGYNEQFF
CDR3nt: TGTGCCAGCTCACGTAGGACGAAGGGCCGGGAACGAGGATACAATGAGCAGTTCTTC

d_gene: .
j_gene: TRBJ2-3
v_gene: TRBV18
abundance: once
CDR3aa: CASSPRQGPDTQYF
CDR3nt: TGTGCCAGCTCACCAAGGCAGGGCCCAGATACGCAGTATTTT

d_gene: .
j_gene: TRBJ1-1
v_gene: TRBV23-1
abundance: .
CDR3aa: CASIVVGGNTEAFF
CDR3nt: TGCGCCAGCATAGTAGTCGGTGGGAACACTGAAGCTTTCTTT

d_gene: TRBD1
j_gene: TRBJ2-5
v_gene: TRBV18
abundance: .
CDR3aa: CASSPGTGYQETQYF
CDR3nt: TGTGCCAGCTCTCCCGGGACAGGGTACCAAGAGACCCAGTACTTC

d_gene: .
j_gene: TRBJ2-5
v_gene: TRBV9
abundance: .
CDR3aa: CASSADGRDSGAGTQYF
CDR3nt: TGTGCCAGCAGCGCCGACGGGCGGGACTCGGGCGCGGGGACCCAGTACTTC

d_gene: .
j_gene: TRBJ1-2
v_gene: TRBV6-5
abundance: .
CDR3aa: CATAPRSAGYGYTF
CDR3nt: TGTGCCACCGCCCCGAGGTCCGCAGGGTATGGCTACACCTTC

d_gene: TRBD1
j_gene: TRBJ1-2
v_gene: TRBV30
abundance: .
CDR3aa: CAWSVIRTGAIRNYGYTF
CDR3nt: TGTGCCTGGAGTGTAATTAGGACAGGGGCGATCAGGAACTATGGCTACACCTTC

d_gene: TRBD1
j_gene: TRBJ2-1
v_gene: TRBV7-7
abundance: .
CDR3aa: CASSRQGSYNEQFF
CDR3nt: TGTGCCAGCAGCCGACAGGGTTCCTACAATGAGCAGTTCTTC

d_gene: .
j_gene: TRBJ2-1
v_gene: TRBV30
abundance: .
CDR3aa: CAWSGSSYNEQFF
CDR3nt: TGTGCCTGGTCGGGGAGCTCCTACAATGAGCAGTTCTTC

d_gene: TRBD1
j_gene: TRBJ2-5
v_gene: TRBV24-1
abundance: many
CDR3aa: CATSAPGTGSQETQYF
CDR3nt: TGTGCCACCAGTGCCCCCGGGACAGGGAGCCAAGAGACCCAGTACTTC

d_gene: TRBD1
j_gene: TRBJ1-2
v_gene: TRBV3-1/TRBV3-2
abundance: once
CDR3aa: CASGARDRVYGYTF
CDR3nt: TGTGCCAGCGGAGCCCGGGACAGGGTTTATGGCTACACCTTC

d_gene: TRBD1
j_gene: TRBJ1-5
v_gene: TRBV2
abundance: .
CDR3aa: CASSSGGAGQPQHF
CDR3nt: TGTGCCAGCAGTTCAGGGGGCGCGGGTCAGCCCCAGCATTTT

d_gene: .
j_gene: TRBJ1-1
v_gene: TRBV6-2/TRBV6-3
abundance: .
CDR3aa: CASIPGGTSEAFF
CDR3nt: TGTGCCAGCATCCCGGGAGGGACATCTGAAGCTTTCTTT

d_gene: TRBD1
j_gene: TRBJ1-2
v_gene: TRBV5-5
abundance: once
CDR3aa: CASSFRDRDHYGYTF
CDR3nt: TGTGCCAGCAGCTTCCGGGACAGGGATCACTATGGCTACACCTTC

d_gene: TRBD2
j_gene: TRBJ2-2
v_gene: TRBV3-1/TRBV3-2
abundance: .
CDR3aa: CASSHNPGLAYTGELFF
CDR3nt: TGTGCCAGCAGCCATAATCCGGGACTAGCGTACACCGGGGAGCTGTTTTTT

d_gene: TRBD1
j_gene: TRBJ2-1
v_gene: TRBV7-6
abundance: .
CDR3aa: CASSLGAGGYNEQFF
CDR3nt: TGTGCCAGCAGCTTAGGGGCAGGGGGCTACAATGAGCAGTTCTTC

d_gene: TRBD1
j_gene: TRBJ1-4
v_gene: TRBV7-9
abundance: .
CDR3aa: CASSSQTGANEKLFF
CDR3nt: TGTGCCAGCAGCTCACAGACAGGGGCTAATGAAAAACTGTTTTTT

d_gene: .
j_gene: TRBJ2-7
v_gene: TRBV30
abundance: .
CDR3aa: CAWGKQVYEQYF
CDR3nt: TGTGCCTGGGGGAAACAGGTGTACGAGCAGTACTTC

d_gene: .
j_gene: TRBJ2-5
v_gene: TRBV20-1
abundance: .
CDR3aa: CSASPQLAQETQYF
CDR3nt: TGCAGTGCTAGTCCCCAGCTAGCGCAAGAGACCCAGTACTTC

d_gene: TRBD1
j_gene: TRBJ1-5
v_gene: TRBV27
abundance: .
CDR3aa: CASSLYRGNQPQHF
CDR3nt: TGTGCCAGCAGTTTATACAGGGGGAATCAGCCCCAGCATTTT

d_gene: TRBD1
j_gene: TRBJ2-5
v_gene: TRBV11-3
abundance: .
CDR3aa: CASSPLWTGKETQYF
CDR3nt: TGTGCCAGCAGCCCACTCTGGACAGGGAAAGAGACCCAGTACTTC

d_gene: .
j_gene: TRBJ2-6
v_gene: TRBV27
abundance: .
CDR3aa: CASSLDGANVLTF
CDR3nt: TGTGCCAGCAGTCTAGACGGGGCCAACGTCCTGACTTTC

d_gene: TRBD1
j_gene: TRBJ1-3
v_gene: TRBV7-6
abundance: .
CDR3aa: CASSLSTGGSGSGNTIYF
CDR3nt: TGTGCCAGCAGCTTATCCACAGGGGGCTCCGGCTCTGGAAACACCATATATTTT

d_gene: .
j_gene: TRBJ2-1
v_gene: TRBV11-2
abundance: once
CDR3aa: CASSSDFRDSYNEQFF
CDR3nt: TGTGCCAGCAGCTCAGATTTTCGGGACTCCTACAATGAGCAGTTCTTC